The 8 T cell receptor beta chains below were found in one sample sequenced in a study of beta chain features in type 1 diabetes. The study reverse transcribed the entire isolated RNA, so it sequenced expressed TCRB transcripts. TCRdb's copy holds only in-frame clones and misses some; the assay was immunoSEQ multiplex PCR. Seen here are nearly 350,000 clones, around 8% observed once, and the top ten hold 0.44%. The sequencing input was central memory CD4+ T cells from blood. These receptors originate from a woman between 18 and 29 years old in good health.

In its sample, this clone was seen a few times. The chain links TRBV6-5 to TRBJ1-2, with D possibly TRBD1 on 6 matching bases. Germline lookup yields CDR1 MNHEY and CDR2 SVGAGI. The CDR3 runs to 13 residues. V was clipped by 6 bases and J by 2 bases, with 10 bases between them. The CDR3 loop is CASRPQGNYGYTF. Written as DNA, the CDR3 is TGTGCCAGCAGGCCACAGGGAAACTATGGCTACACCTTC.

The V call is TRBV4-3, the J call TRBJ2-3, with D possibly TRBD1 on 5 matching bases. V lost 6 bases to trimming and J lost 5 bases, with 15 bases between them. This CDR3 has 14 residues. Germline V CDR1 and CDR2: LGHNA, YSLEER. The CDR3 reads CASSPDRPGDTQYF. CDR3 DNA: TGCGCCAGCAGTCCTGACAGACCGGGAGATACGCAGTATTTT.

The rearrangement joins TRBV9 to TRBJ1-2, with 7 bases aligning to TRBD1. V shed 0 bases, J shed 3 bases, and the junction held 5 bases outside the gene matches. The CDR3 sequence is 15 residues long. Germline V gene sequence: CDR1 SGDLS, CDR2 YYNGEE. The CDR3 sequence: CASSVGGTAHYGYTF. CDR3 coding DNA: TGTGCCAGCAGCGTAGGAGGGACAGCTCACTATGGCTACACCTTC.

There are a few counts of this clone. This rearrangement joins TRBV18 to TRBJ2-7; possible D gene TRBD2, 6 bases. The CDR3 length is 13 residues. Germline CDR1 reads KGHSH; CDR2 reads LQKENI. The V end was cut by 2 bases, the J end by 5 bases, with 10 bases between. CDR3 residues: CASSPSRDHEQYF. In DNA form, the CDR3 reads TGTGCCAGCTCACCATCGCGGGATCACGAGCAGTACTTC.

This clone has only a few counts. The V call is TRBV7-8, the J call TRBJ1-3; D not resolved. V lost 3 bases to trimming and J lost 0 bases, with 24 bases between them. Per germline, CDR1 SGHVS and CDR2 FQNEAQ. The CDR3 covers 20 residues. Written as DNA, the CDR3 is TGTGCCAGCAGCTTCCTCCCCCCCGGTTCAGGCGACAACTCTGGAAACACCATATATTTT. Translated: CASSFLPPGSGDNSGNTIYF.

This clone has at least ten counts. CDR3 sequence: CASSLMGNTEAFF. CDR3 DNA sequence: TGTGCCAGCAGCCTCATGGGAAACACTGAAGCTTTCTTT. This chain connects TRBV6-5 to TRBJ1-1; D remains ambiguous. CDR3 length: 13 amino acids. In germline, CDR1 is MNHEY, CDR2 SVGAGI. V was cut by 6 bases and J by 2 bases, with 10 bases left in between.

This clone occurred a few times. J is TRBJ2-7 and V is TRBV18, with a weak D call TRBD1 (6 bases). V was shortened by 3 bases and J by 4 bases, with 13 bases between the two germline ends. Germline lookup yields CDR1 KGHSH and CDR2 LQKENI. The CDR3 totals 14 residues. CDR3 coding DNA: TGTGCCAGCTCACCGCAGGGGTCCGTGTACGAGCAGTACTTC. Its translation: CASSPQGSVYEQYF.

This clone was observed a few times. The chain combines TRBV5-4 with TRBJ1-2; 7 positions agree with TRBD1. V trimming: 4 bases; J trimming: 4 bases; junction bases outside the gene matches: 10. The CDR3 has 15 residues. Germline lookup yields CDR1 SGHNT and CDR2 YYREEE (reference sequence). In nucleotides, the CDR3 is TGTGCCAGCAGCCGAGGGGGCTCGACTAGCTATGGCTACACCTTC. This codes for CASSRGGSTSYGYTF.